This record looks at one TCR beta chain sequence and its context. This specimen comes from a study of early stage breast cancer tumors. The CDR3 has 18 residues. Germline CDR1 is LNHNV and CDR2 is YYDKDF (reference sequence). The junction had 2 bases not matched to a gene; V was cut back by 1 base and J by 0 bases. Measured with immunoSEQ multiplex PCR; TCRdb has only the in-frame clones, and not every one. Of about 50,000 clones in the sample, just under 80% are singletons; the top ten hold under 4.5%. The receptor's source is a person aged 40 to 50 with breast cancer. Sequenced input: blood. The genes are TRBV15 and TRBJ2-6, with 11 bases that match TRBD2. CDR3 DNA sequence: TGTGCCACCAGCAGAGGACTAGCGGGGAGCTCTGGGGCCAACGTCCTGACTTTC. Protein sequence: CATSRGLAGSSGANVLTF.